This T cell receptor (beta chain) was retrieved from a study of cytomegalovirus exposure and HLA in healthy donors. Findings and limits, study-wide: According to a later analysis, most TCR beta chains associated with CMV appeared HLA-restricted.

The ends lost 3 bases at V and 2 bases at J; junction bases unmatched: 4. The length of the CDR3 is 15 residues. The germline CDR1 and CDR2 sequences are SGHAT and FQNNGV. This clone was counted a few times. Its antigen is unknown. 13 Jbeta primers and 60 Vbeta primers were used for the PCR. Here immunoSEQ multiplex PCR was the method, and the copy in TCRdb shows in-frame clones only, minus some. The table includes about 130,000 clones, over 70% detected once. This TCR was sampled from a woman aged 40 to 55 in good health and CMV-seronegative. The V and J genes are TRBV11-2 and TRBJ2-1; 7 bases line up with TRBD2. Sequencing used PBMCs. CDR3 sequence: CASSFQGGPYNEQFF. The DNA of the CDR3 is TGTGCCAGCAGCTTCCAGGGAGGGCCCTACAATGAGCAGTTCTTC.